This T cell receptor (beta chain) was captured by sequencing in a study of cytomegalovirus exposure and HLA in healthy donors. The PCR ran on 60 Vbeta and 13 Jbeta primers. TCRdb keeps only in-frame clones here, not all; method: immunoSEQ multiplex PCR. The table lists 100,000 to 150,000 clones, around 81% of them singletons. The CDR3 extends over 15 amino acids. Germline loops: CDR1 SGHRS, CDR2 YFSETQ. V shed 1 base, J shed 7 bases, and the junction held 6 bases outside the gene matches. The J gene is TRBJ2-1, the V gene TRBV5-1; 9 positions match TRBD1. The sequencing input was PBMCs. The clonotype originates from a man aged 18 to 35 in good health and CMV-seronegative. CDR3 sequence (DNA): TGCGCCAGCAGCTTGCAGACAGGGGGTGTAAATGAGCAGTTCTTC. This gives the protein CASSLQTGGVNEQFF.